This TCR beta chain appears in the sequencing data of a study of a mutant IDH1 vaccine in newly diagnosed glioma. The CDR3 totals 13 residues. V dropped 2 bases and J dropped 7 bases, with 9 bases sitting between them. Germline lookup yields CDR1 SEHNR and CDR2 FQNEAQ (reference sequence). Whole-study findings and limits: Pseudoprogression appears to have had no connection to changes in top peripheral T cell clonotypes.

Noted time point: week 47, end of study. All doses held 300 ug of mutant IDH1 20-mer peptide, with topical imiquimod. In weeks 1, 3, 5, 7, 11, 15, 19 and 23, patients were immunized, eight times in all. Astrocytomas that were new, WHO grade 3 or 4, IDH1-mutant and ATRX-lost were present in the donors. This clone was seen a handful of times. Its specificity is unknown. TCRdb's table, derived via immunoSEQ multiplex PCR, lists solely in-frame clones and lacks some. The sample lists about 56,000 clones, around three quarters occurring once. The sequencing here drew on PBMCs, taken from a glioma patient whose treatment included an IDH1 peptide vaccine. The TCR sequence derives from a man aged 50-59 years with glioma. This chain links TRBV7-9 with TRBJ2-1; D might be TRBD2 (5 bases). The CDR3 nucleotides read TGTGCCAGCAGCTTAATCCTAGCTAATGAGCAGTTCTTC. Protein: CASSLILANEQFF.